This T cell receptor beta chain was recovered during a study of T cell responses to AZD1222 COVID-19 vaccine. Study-level results: Every sample of the repertoires postdated the peak T cell response. Breadth and depth of Spike-specific TCRs rose after two AZD1222 doses. Of spike-specific TCRs, nearly half reportedly target regions left unmutated in variants. Regions 160-218 and 743-854 dominated among vaccine-associated CD4 TCRs spanning spike.

CDR3 size: 13 residues. V was clipped by 3 bases and J by 1 base, with 4 bases between them. Data came from immunoSEQ multiplex PCR; TCRdb stores just in-frame clones and leaves some out. There are approximately 110,000 clones in the sample; approximately 88% occur only once, and 6.5% lies in the top ten. With regard to this clone: The antigen remains unidentified. The sample holds other DNA sequences that translate to the same CDR3.

The sequencing here drew on peripheral blood, taken 28 days after the second AZD1222 dose. This chain connects TRBV12-3 or TRBV12-4 to TRBJ1-5; D call uncertain. The TCR originated in an adult who received the AZD1222 COVID-19 vaccine. Here the CDR3 DNA reads TGTGCCAGCAGTTTCAGCAGCAATCAGCCCCAGCATTTT. Encoded protein: CASSFSSNQPQHF.